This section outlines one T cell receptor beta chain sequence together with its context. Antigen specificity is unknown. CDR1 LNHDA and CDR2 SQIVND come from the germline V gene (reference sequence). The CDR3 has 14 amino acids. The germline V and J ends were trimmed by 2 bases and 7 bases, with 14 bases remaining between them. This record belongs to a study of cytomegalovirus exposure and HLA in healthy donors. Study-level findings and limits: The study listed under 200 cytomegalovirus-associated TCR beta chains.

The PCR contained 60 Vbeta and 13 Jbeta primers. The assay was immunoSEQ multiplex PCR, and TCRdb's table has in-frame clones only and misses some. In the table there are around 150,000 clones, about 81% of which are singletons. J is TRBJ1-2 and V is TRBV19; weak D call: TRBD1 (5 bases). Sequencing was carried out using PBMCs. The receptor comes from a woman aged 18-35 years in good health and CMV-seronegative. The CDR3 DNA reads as TGTGCCAGTAGTATAAGGGCAGGGTCAAGTGGCTACACCTTC. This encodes CASSIRAGSSGYTF.